This TCR beta chain derives from a study of shared clonotypes between healthy human individuals. The germline CDR1 and CDR2 sequences are MNHNS and SASEGT. This CDR3 is built from 12 residues. V was pared by 2 bases and J by 7 bases, with 6 bases between. The test was conducted at deep level. Using 200 ng DNA, 32,000 or so T cell genomes, the sorted-subset replicate PCRs were run. Repertoires were generated with immunoSEQ multiplex PCR, while TCRdb's copy carries only in-frame clones and drops some. The sample lists around 510,000 clones, approximately 95% occurring once. The clonotype comes from a woman aged 25 to 45 in good health. The V gene is TRBV6-1, the J gene TRBJ1-3; no firm D call. The specimen was naive CD4+ T cells sorted from blood. Noted subset: CD45RA+ positively selected. The CDR3 DNA reads as TGTGCCAGCAGTGAACACACTAACACCATATATTTT. This gives the protein CASSEHTNTIYF.